This T cell receptor beta chain derives from a study of cytotoxic CD8 clonotypes in ibrutinib-treated CLL. For the study at large: Average yields of approximately 260,000 productive templates and approximately 100,000 productive rearrangements characterized the samples. Study-wide results and limits: Clonality rose at ibrutinib response and fell back toward baseline at progression. Treatment left the uncommon public clonotypes either contracted or stable in frequency.

TCRdb keeps only in-frame clones here, not all; method: immunoSEQ multiplex PCR. Of hundreds of thousands of clones in the sample, 70% are singletons; the top ten hold approximately 15%. Notes on this clone: Its antigen is currently unknown.

The CDR3 has 16 residues. Germline values: CDR1 LNHDA, CDR2 SQIVND (reference sequence). The V end was cut by 1 base, the J end by 6 bases, with 16 bases between. The sequence was collected from a human donor with chronic lymphocytic leukemia. This material consisted of PBMCs, taken after 24 months of ibrutinib treatment. The chain is built from TRBV19 and TRBJ2-1, with a tentative D call TRBD1 (6 bases). The DNA of the CDR3 is TGTGCCAGTAGTATAGGGGGACGTACAGGGCCCAATGAGCAGTTCTTC. This translates into CASSIGGRTGPNEQFF.